These 32 T cell receptor beta chains were all obtained from the same sample, sequenced in a study of tumor and adjacent non-tumor tissue in lung cancer. No cell sorting was done before RNA was extracted from the tissue. More than 3 cm separated this lung sample from the edge of the tumor. Three rounds of nested PCR, following a modified ARM-PCR protocol, produced the TCRbeta library. MiXCR, applied by TCRdb to the multiplex PCR reads, yields one record per CDR3 protein. The sample has about 60,000 distinct CDR3 sequences; roughly 60% are singletons. Material for sequencing was distant non-tumor lung tissue. The receptors derive from a man between 65 and 79 years old with non-small cell lung cancer.

As for this clonotype: No conserved phenylalanine or tryptophan ends this CDR3, so it is likely a read error. The V gene is TRBV10-3, the J gene TRBJ2-1, with a weak D call TRBD2 (5 bases). This CDR3 region has 16 residues. Germline CDR1 ENHRY, CDR2 SYGVKD. V was pared by 5 bases and J by 6 bases, with 20 bases between. The CDR3 region is CAISPTSGRQSNEQFI. CDR3 DNA: TGTGCCATCAGTCCTACCAGCGGCAGGCAGAGCAATGAGCAGTTCATC.

A remark on this clonotype: A clone one base away is much larger, so this may be a read error. The chain couples TRBV11-2 to TRBJ2-2; D might be TRBD2 (6 bases). CDR3 length: 15 amino acids. CDR1 is SGHAT, CDR2 FQNNGV, per germline. CDR3 nucleotide sequence: TGTACCAGCAGCTTAGCGGATAGGGTCACCGGGGAGCTGTTTTTT. Translated: CTSSLADRVTGELFF.

This clonotype was counted only a few times. A clone one base away is much larger, so this may be a read error. The chain is built from TRBV6-1 and TRBJ2-3, with 9 bases matching TRBD1. Germline assignment: CDR1 MNHNS and CDR2 SASEGT. The CDR3 has 14 residues. In nucleotides, the CDR3 is TGTACCAGCGAACAGGGGGCACACACAGATACGCAGTATTTT. Encoded protein: CTSEQGAHTDTQYF.

This chain connects TRBV5-1 to TRBJ2-7, with 7 nucleotides matching TRBD1. The CDR3 contains 15 residues. CDR1 SGHRS and CDR2 YFSETQ come from the germline V gene. CDR3 protein: CTGSWLTGTTYEQYF. The CDR3 nucleotides read TGCACCGGCAGCTGGTTGACAGGGACGACCTACGAGCAGTACTTC.

This clonotype occurred a few times. A much larger clone differs from this one at a single base, so this may be a read error. The J gene is TRBJ2-5, the V gene TRBV6-5; 7 nucleotides line up with TRBD2. The CDR3 sequence is 13 residues long. Germline lookup yields CDR1 MNHEY and CDR2 SVGAGI. V gave up 2 bases and J gave up 5 bases; unmatched junction bases: 2. CDR3 loop: CASSYKRDETQYF. The CDR3, as DNA: TGTGCCAGCAGTTACAAGCGGGATGAGACCCAGTACTTC.

In the case of this clonotype: At one end, the junction sequence differs from germline, possibly due to a read error. The genes are TRBV6-1 and TRBJ2-2; D might be TRBD1 or TRBD2, each matching 5 bases. CDR3 length: 16 amino acids. CDR1 is MNHNS, CDR2 SASEGT, per germline. CDR3 sequence reads: CASCDSQGSDTGEMFF. Written as DNA, the CDR3 is TGTGCCAGCTGTGATTCGCAGGGTTCGGACACCGGGGAGATGTTTTTT.

In its sample, this clonotype was seen a few times. A much larger clone lies one base from this, so it may be a read error. In this CDR3 the conserved last residue, phenylalanine or tryptophan, is missing, so a read error is likely. This chain links TRBV10-3 with TRBJ1-5; D gene unclear. Germline CDR1 ENHRY, CDR2 SYGVKD. V was shortened by 10 bases and J by 7 bases, with 14 bases between the two germline ends. The CDR3 is 12 residues long. CDR3 coding DNA: TGTGCCACAGGCGGGAGTGAGCAGCCCCAGCATCTT. This codes for CATGGSEQPQHL.

The rearrangement joins TRBV5-4 to TRBJ1-6; the D gene is possibly TRBD1 (5 bases). The V gene's germline CDR1 is SGHNT and CDR2 YYREEE (reference sequence). V was clipped by 0 bases and J by 11 bases, with 12 bases between them. The CDR3 has 14 amino acids. The CDR3 DNA follows: TGTGCCAGCAGCTTGGAGGGGCAATGTCCACCCCTCCACTTT. It specifies CASSLEGQCPPLHF.

This clonotype was observed many times. This sequence joins TRBV5-4 and TRBJ1-6; D gene unclear. V dropped 4 bases and J dropped 10 bases, with 12 bases sitting between them. CDR1 is SGHNT, CDR2 YYREEE, per germline (reference sequence). The CDR3 totals 13 residues. CDR3: CASSPRTGSPLHF. CDR3 nucleotides: TGTGCCAGCAGCCCAAGGACGGGATCACCCCTCCACTTT.

This clonotype was detected many times. V and J are TRBV20-1 and TRBJ2-1; D possibly matches TRBD1 or TRBD2 (5 bases each). The CDR3 runs 14 residues. CDR1 is DFQATT, CDR2 SNEGSKA, per germline (reference sequence). CDR3 in DNA: TGCAGGGCGACGAGAGGGGCGTCCTACAATGAGCAGTTCTTC. Translating gives CRATRGASYNEQFF.

A note on this clonotype: An end of the junction differs from the germline gene, which may be a read error. V gene TRBV11-2 combines with J gene TRBJ1-1; D is perhaps TRBD1 (5 bases). This CDR3 has 12 amino acids. In germline, CDR1 is SGHAT, CDR2 FQNNGV. The CDR3 DNA follows: TGTGCCAGCAGCTTAGGGGGCACTGAAACTTTCTTT. Protein sequence: CASSLGGTETFF. Supplemented by reference TRBV11-2 and TRBJ1-1, the full variable domain reads EAGVAQSPRYKIIEKRQSVAFWCNPISGHATLYWYQQILGQGPKLLIQFQNNGVVDDSQLPKDRFSAERLKGVDSTLKIQPAKLEDSAVYLCASSLGGTETFFGQGTRLTVV.

This clonotype was detected only once. A read error may explain this, as a much larger clone is one base away. The V call is TRBV10-2, the J call TRBJ1-5; no clear D. The germline CDR1 and CDR2 sequences are WSHSY and SAAADI. This CDR3 has 13 amino acids. CDR3 region: CASSDSEYQSQHF. The CDR3 nucleotides are TGCGCCAGCAGTGACAGCGAGTATCAGTCCCAGCATTTT.

There are many counts of this clonotype. J is TRBJ1-1 and V is TRBV5-8; no reliable D call. Germline V gives CDR1 SGHTS, CDR2 YDEGEE. Trimming stripped 4 bases from V and 0 bases from J, with 10 bases between. CDR3 length: 14 amino acids. As DNA, the CDR3 is TGTGCCAGCAGCCTGTTTGGACTGAACACTGAAGCTTTCTTT. Its translation is CASSLFGLNTEAFF.

Comment on this clonotype: This may arise from a read error, as a much more abundant clone is one base away. The V gene is TRBV28, the J gene TRBJ2-3; D unclear. The V end was cut by 4 bases, the J end by 10 bases, with 15 bases between. The V gene's germline CDR1 is MDHEN and CDR2 SYDVKM. This CDR3 spans 13 amino acids. CDR3 sequence (DNA): TGTGCCAGCAGTTCCGCAGACACGGATGCGCAGTATTTT. This encodes CASSSADTDAQYF.

A remark on this clonotype: At one boundary the junction diverges from the germline segment, which might be a read error. The V gene is TRBV12-3 or TRBV12-4, the J gene TRBJ1-5, with unresolved D. This CDR3 is 13 amino acids long. This chain's CDR3 is CASSQISSQPQHF. CDR3 DNA sequence: TGTGCCAGCAGCCAAATTAGCAGTCAGCCCCAGCATTTT.

On this clonotype itself: An end of the junction does not agree with germline; a read error may underlie this. This chain joins TRBV29-1 and TRBJ2-6; 7 bases match TRBD2. Germline V gene lookup returns CDR1 SQVTM and CDR2 ANQGSEA. The CDR3 length is 15 residues. CDR3 residues: CNVERRETGANVLTF. The CDR3 coding sequence is TGCAACGTTGAGAGGCGGGAGACTGGAGCCAACGTCCTGACTTTC.

This chain connects TRBV11-2 to TRBJ1-1; D gene uncertain. CDR3 size: 15 residues. Trimming took 0 bases from V and 4 from J, leaving 12 bases between them. Germline V lookup: CDR1 SGHAT, CDR2 FQNNGV. The CDR3 DNA reads as TGTGCCAGCAGCTTAGAATCGAGAGGTTCCACTGAAGCTTTCTTT. Translated: CASSLESRGSTEAFF. Looking up the rest from reference TRBV11-2 and TRBJ1-1 gives the full variable domain: EAGVAQSPRYKIIEKRQSVAFWCNPISGHATLYWYQQILGQGPKLLIQFQNNGVVDDSQLPKDRFSAERLKGVDSTLKIQPAKLEDSAVYLCASSLESRGSTEAFFGQGTRLTVV.

This clonotype was recorded many times. The chain links TRBV4-1 to TRBJ1-4; D is ambiguous. The germline gives CDR1 MGHRA, CDR2 YSYEKL. Trimming stripped 4 bases from V and 5 bases from J, with 5 bases between. This CDR3 region has 12 residues. The CDR3 DNA reads as TGCGCCAGCAGCCGCCCGAATGAAAAACTGTTTTTT. Its protein product is CASSRPNEKLFF.

The chain joins TRBV10-1 to TRBJ2-1, with 9 nucleotides matching TRBD2. J gave up 7 bases and V 3 bases, and 7 bases lay outside the gene matches. The CDR3 runs to 15 residues. Germline V CDR1 and CDR2: WNHNN, SYGVQD (reference sequence). The CDR3 sequence: CASSDFAGGPNEQFF. The CDR3 DNA is TGCGCCAGCAGTGACTTTGCGGGAGGGCCTAATGAGCAGTTCTTC.

This clonotype is classed as medium-sized. This rearrangement joins TRBV12-3 or TRBV12-4 to TRBJ1-2, with a weak D call TRBD1 (6 bases). V dropped 8 bases and J dropped 4 bases, with 11 bases sitting between them. This CDR3 contains 12 residues. CDR3 sequence reads: CASEGVSYGYTF. The CDR3 coding sequence is TGTGCCAGCGAGGGGGTCTCCTATGGCTACACCTTC.

V is TRBV11-2 and J is TRBJ1-2; D not certain. Germline CDR1 SGHAT, CDR2 FQNNGV. The ends were cut back, 7 bases at V and 4 bases at J, with 16 bases in the middle. The CDR3 extends over 14 amino acids. CDR3 sequence reads: CASNPEVKSYGYTF. The CDR3 coding sequence is TGTGCCAGCAACCCAGAGGTTAAGAGCTATGGCTACACCTTC.

In the case of this clonotype: A read error may be the cause here, since a much bigger clone is one base away. This chain uses TRBV10-3 with TRBJ1-4, with D unresolved. Germline lookup yields CDR1 ENHRY and CDR2 SYGVKD. This CDR3 is 15 amino acids long. Written as DNA, the CDR3 is TGTGCCACCAGTGATCGGGCCCCCGGTAATGAAAAACTGTTTTTT. This gives the protein CATSDRAPGNEKLFF.

V and J are TRBV28 and TRBJ2-1; maybe TRBD2 (7 bases). The germline V gene has CDR1 MDHEN and CDR2 SYDVKM. The CDR3 has 17 amino acids. Trimming removed 1 base at V and 4 bases at J, with 17 bases between. The CDR3 DNA reads TGTGCCAGCAGTTTATCGGGGGGCGGGAGTGGTTACAATGAGCAGTTCTTC. Amino acids: CASSLSGGGSGYNEQFF.

V usage is TRBV11-3 and J usage is TRBJ2-1, with 10 nucleotides matching TRBD2. Germline V gene data show CDR1 as SGHNT and CDR2 as YENEEA. CDR3 length: 15 amino acids. V was clipped by 5 bases and J by 16 bases; unmatched bases: 17. The CDR3 region is CASSLLAGVNNELFF. CDR3 nucleotides: TGTGCCAGCAGCCTTCTAGCGGGGGTTAATAATGAGCTATTCTTC.

This clonotype was picked up a small number of times. Relative to the germline gene, one junction end is altered; a read error may explain this. This rearrangement joins TRBV5-1 to TRBJ2-1, with D uncertain. The CDR3 consists of 14 residues. From germline, CDR1 is SGHRS and CDR2 YFSETQ. CDR3 sequence (DNA): TGCGCCAGCTCTGGGATGGATTCCTATAATGAGCAGTTCTTC. The encoded protein is CASSGMDSYNEQFF.

As to this clonotype: The junction departs from germline at one end; a sequencing error may be responsible. V gene TRBV29-1 combines with J gene TRBJ2-7, with D unresolved. Germline CDR1 SQVTM, CDR2 ANQGSEA. This CDR3 region has 13 residues. The CDR3 DNA reads TGCAGCGTCGTAATGGACCAGAACTACGAGCAGCACTTC. It encodes CSVVMDQNYEQHF.

This clonotype was seen more than once but under ten times. This clone may be a read error of a much larger clone one base away. V and J are TRBV6-1 and TRBJ1-4, with D maybe TRBD1 (5 bases). The CDR3 is 14 amino acids. Germline V CDR1 and CDR2: MNHNS, SASEGT. This chain's CDR3 is CASRDGGTDEKLFF. The CDR3 bases are TGTGCCAGTCGTGACGGGGGAACTGATGAAAAACTGTTTTTT.

About this clonotype itself: A much larger clone sits a single nucleotide away, making a read error possible. The genes are TRBV5-5 and TRBJ1-5, with D possibly TRBD1 on 6 matching bases. V was pared by 5 bases and J by 5 bases, with 14 bases between. CDR1 is SGHKS, CDR2 YYEKEE, per germline (reference sequence). The CDR3 sequence is 14 residues long. The CDR3 nucleotides read TGTGCCAGCAGACCGGACAGCCTCTATCAGCCCCAGCATTTT. Amino acids: CASRPDSLYQPQHF.

Points on this clonotype: A much larger clonotype is one base distant, so this may be a read error. The chain joins TRBV12-3 or TRBV12-4 to TRBJ1-6; D call uncertain. The CDR3 length is 14 residues. The CDR3 bases are TGTGCCAGCAACCGGGGTCTGTTTAATTCACCCCCCCACTTT. Its translation: CASNRGLFNSPPHF.

Note on this clonotype: The CDR3 end shows no conserved phenylalanine or tryptophan, and so a read error is likely. The CDR3 spells CACRAGTSVGNEQFL. In nucleotides, the CDR3 is TGTGCCTGCAGAGCCGGGACATCAGTGGGGAATGAGCAGTTCCTC. The chain uses TRBV6-1 and TRBJ2-1; a possible D gene is TRBD1 (6 bases). This CDR3 region has 15 residues. Per germline, CDR1 MNHNS and CDR2 SASEGT.

Regarding this clonotype: The CDR3 end shows no conserved phenylalanine or tryptophan, and so a read error is likely. The chain joins TRBV11-2 to TRBJ2-7, with 10 bases identical to TRBD2. V lost 1 base, J lost 5 bases, and 5 bases stayed unmatched. Germline V lookup: CDR1 SGHAT, CDR2 FQNNGV. This CDR3 region has 15 residues. DNA of the CDR3: TGTGCCAGCAGCTTAGCTGCTAGCGGGAGCCACGAGCAGTACATC. Its protein is CASSLAASGSHEQYI.

This clonotype was found once. This may come from a read error, since a much larger clone is one base off. This chain joins TRBV18 and TRBJ2-7; the D is unclear. The CDR3 is made up of 12 amino acids. Germline-derived CDR1 and CDR2 are KGHSH and LQKENI. The CDR3 loop is CASPPYIGEQYF. The CDR3 coding sequence is TGTGCCAGCCCACCGTACATAGGCGAGCAGTACTTC.